Below, one T cell receptor beta chain is given with its context. This entry comes from a study of cytomegalovirus exposure and HLA in healthy donors. Study information: The Caucasian-associated ancestry cluster contained approximately 81% of the 300 to 450 genotyped donors.

The PCR made use of 60 Vbeta and 13 Jbeta primers. Using immunoSEQ multiplex PCR, the repertoire was profiled, and TCRdb retains in-frame clones only, with some absent. The sample lists 70,000 to 95,000 clones; roughly 76% were seen once. The specimen sequenced was PBMCs. This receptor was obtained from a woman younger than 45 in good health and CMV-seronegative.

In nucleotides, the CDR3 is TGTGCCAGCAGCGTAGGGGATAGCGTTACCTACGAGCAGTACTTC. Its protein is CASSVGDSVTYEQYF. The genes are TRBV9 and TRBJ2-7, with D possibly TRBD2 on 5 matching bases. The CDR3 extends over 15 amino acids. In germline, CDR1 is SGDLS, CDR2 YYNGEE. V was trimmed by 0 bases and J by 2 bases, leaving 12 bases between them.